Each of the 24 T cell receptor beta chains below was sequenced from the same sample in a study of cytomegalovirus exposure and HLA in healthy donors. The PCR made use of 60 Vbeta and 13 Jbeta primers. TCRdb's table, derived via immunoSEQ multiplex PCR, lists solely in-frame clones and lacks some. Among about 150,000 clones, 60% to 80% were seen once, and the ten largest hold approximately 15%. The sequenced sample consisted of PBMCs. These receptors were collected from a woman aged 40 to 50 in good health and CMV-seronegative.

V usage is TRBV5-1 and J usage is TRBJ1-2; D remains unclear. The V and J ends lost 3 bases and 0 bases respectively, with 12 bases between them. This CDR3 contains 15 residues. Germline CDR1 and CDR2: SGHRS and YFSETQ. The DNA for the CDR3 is TGCGCCAGCAGCTCGCCTGAGGGAGCTAACTATGGCTACACCTTC. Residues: CASSSPEGANYGYTF.

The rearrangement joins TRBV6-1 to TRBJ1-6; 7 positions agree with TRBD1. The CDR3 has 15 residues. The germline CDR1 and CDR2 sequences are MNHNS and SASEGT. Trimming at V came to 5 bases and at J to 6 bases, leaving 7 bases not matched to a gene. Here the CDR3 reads CASSPLDRSNSPLHF. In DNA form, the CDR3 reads TGTGCCAGCAGTCCTCTGGACAGGAGTAATTCACCCCTCCACTTT.

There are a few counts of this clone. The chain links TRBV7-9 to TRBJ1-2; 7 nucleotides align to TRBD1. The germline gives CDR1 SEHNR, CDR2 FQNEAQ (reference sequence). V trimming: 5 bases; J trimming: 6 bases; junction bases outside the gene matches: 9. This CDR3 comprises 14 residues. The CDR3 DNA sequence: TGTGCCAGCAGCGTGGGGGCAGGGGGAAATGGCTACACCTTC. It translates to CASSVGAGGNGYTF. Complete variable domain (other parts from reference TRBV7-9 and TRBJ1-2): DTGVSQNPRHKITKRGQNVTFRCDPISEHNRLYWYRQTLGQGPEFLTYFQNEAQLEKSRLLSDRFSAERPKGSFSTLEIQRTEQGDSAMYLCASSVGAGGNGYTFGSGTRLTVV.

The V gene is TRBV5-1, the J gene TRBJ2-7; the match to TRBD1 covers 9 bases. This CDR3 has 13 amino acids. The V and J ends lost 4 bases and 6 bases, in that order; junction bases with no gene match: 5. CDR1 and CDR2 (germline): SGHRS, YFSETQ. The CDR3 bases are TGCGCCAGCAGCAAAGGGGGACAGGGCGAGCAGTACTTC. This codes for CASSKGGQGEQYF.

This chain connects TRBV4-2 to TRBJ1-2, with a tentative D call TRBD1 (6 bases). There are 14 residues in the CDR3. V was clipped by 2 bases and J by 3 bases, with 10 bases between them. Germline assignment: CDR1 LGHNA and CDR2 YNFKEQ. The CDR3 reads CASSQYSGDYGYTF. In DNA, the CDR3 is TGTGCCAGCAGCCAATACTCAGGGGACTATGGCTACACCTTC.

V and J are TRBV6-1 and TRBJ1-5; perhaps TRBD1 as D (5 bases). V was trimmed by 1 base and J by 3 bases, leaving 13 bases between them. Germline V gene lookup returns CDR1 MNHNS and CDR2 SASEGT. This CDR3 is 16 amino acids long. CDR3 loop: CASSEGPSRDNQPQHF. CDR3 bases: TGTGCCAGCAGTGAAGGCCCGTCCAGGGACAATCAGCCCCAGCATTTT.

The CDR3 DNA reads TGTGCCAGCAGTAAACACGGAGGCTACGAGCAGTACTTC. Protein: CASSKHGGYEQYF. The chain carries TRBV27 and TRBJ2-7; maybe TRBD2 (5 bases). CDR3 size: 13 residues. With 5 bases removed from V and 3 bases from J, the gap between germline ends came to 11 bases. Germline V gene data show CDR1 as MNHEY and CDR2 as SMNVEV (reference sequence).

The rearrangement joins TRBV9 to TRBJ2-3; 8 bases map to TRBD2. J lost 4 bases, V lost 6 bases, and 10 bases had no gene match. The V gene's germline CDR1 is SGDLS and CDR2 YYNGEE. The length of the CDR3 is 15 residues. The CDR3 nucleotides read TGTGCCAGCACCTCCGGGGGGGGGCGATCAGATACGCAGTATTTT. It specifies CASTSGGGRSDTQYF.

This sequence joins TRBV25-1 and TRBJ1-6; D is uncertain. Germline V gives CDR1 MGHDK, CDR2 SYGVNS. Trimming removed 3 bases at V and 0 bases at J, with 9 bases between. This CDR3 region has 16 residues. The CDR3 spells CASSDPLSSYNSPLHF. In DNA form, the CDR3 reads TGTGCCAGCAGTGACCCTCTTAGCTCCTATAATTCACCCCTCCACTTT.

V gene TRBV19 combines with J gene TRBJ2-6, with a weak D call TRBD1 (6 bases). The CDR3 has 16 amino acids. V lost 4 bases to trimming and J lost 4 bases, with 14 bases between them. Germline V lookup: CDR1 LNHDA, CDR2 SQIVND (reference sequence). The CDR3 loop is CASSNAGARGANVLTF. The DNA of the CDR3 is TGTGCCAGTAGTAATGCAGGGGCAAGAGGGGCCAACGTCCTGACTTTC. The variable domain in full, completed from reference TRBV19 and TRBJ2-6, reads DGGITQSPKYLFRKEGQNVTLSCEQNLNHDAMYWYRQDPGQGLRLIYYSQIVNDFQKGDIAEGYSVSREKKESFPLTVTSAQKNPTAFYLCASSNAGARGANVLTFGAGSRLTVL.

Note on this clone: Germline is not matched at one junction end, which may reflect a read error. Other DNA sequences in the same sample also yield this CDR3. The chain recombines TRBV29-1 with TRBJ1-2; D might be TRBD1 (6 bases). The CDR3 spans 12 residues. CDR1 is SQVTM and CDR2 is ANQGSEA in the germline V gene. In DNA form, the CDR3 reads TGCAGCGTGCAGGGGAACGAGTATGGTTACACCTTC. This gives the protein CSVQGNEYGYTF.

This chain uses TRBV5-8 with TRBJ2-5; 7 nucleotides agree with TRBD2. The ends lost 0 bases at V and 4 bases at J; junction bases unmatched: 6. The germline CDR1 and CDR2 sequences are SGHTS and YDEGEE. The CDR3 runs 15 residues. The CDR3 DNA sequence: TGTGCCAGCAGCTTGGCTTTGGGGGAGGGAGAGACCCAGTACTTC. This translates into CASSLALGEGETQYF.

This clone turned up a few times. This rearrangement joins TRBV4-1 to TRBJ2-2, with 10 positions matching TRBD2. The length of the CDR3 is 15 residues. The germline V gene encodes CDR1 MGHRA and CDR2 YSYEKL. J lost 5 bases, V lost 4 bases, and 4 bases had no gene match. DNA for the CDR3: TGCGCCAGCAGCCCACCGACTAGCGGGACCGGGGAGCTGTTTTTT. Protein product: CASSPPTSGTGELFF.

CDR3: CASSSSGRAYEQYF. The CDR3 coding sequence is TGTGCCAGCAGCTCCAGCGGGAGAGCCTACGAGCAGTACTTC. The chain combines TRBV7-9 with TRBJ2-7; the match to TRBD2 covers 8 bases. The length of the CDR3 is 14 residues. In germline, CDR1 is SEHNR, CDR2 FQNEAQ (reference sequence). Trimming at V came to 4 bases and at J to 2 bases, leaving 4 bases not matched to a gene.

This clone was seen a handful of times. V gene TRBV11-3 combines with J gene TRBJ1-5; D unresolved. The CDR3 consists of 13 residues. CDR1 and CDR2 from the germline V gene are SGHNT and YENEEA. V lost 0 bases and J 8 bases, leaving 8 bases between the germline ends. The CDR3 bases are TGTGCCAGCAGCTTAGATCCGGGAAAGCCCCAGCATTTT. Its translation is CASSLDPGKPQHF.

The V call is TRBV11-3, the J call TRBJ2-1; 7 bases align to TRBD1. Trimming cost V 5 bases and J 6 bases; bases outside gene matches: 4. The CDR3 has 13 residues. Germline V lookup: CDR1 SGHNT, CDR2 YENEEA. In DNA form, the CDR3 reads TGTGCCAGCAGCCGGGACAGTGTCAATGAGCAGTTCTTC. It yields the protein CASSRDSVNEQFF.

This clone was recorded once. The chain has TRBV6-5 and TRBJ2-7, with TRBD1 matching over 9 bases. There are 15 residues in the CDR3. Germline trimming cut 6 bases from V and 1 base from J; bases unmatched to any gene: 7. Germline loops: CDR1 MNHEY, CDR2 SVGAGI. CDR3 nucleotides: TGTGCCAGCAGGTTAAACAGGGGGCAATCCTACGAGCAGTACTTC. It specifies CASRLNRGQSYEQYF.

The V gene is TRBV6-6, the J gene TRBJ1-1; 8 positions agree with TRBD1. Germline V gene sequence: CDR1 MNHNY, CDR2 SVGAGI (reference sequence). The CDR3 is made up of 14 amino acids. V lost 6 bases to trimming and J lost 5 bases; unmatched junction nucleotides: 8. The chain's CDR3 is CASSTGQGMTEAFF. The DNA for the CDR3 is TGTGCCAGCAGCACAGGACAGGGTATGACTGAAGCTTTCTTT.

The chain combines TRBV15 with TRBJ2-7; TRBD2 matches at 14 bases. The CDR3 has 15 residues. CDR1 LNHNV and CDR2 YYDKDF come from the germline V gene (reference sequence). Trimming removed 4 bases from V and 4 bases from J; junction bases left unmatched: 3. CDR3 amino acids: CATSTRLAGGYEQYF. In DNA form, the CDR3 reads TGTGCCACCAGCACCAGACTAGCGGGAGGGTACGAGCAGTACTTC.

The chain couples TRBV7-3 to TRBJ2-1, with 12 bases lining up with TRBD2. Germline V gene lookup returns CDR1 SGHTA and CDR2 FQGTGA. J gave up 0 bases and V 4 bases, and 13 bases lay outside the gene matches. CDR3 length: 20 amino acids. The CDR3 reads CASSSLGGLAGGSSYNEQFF. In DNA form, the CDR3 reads TGTGCCAGCAGCTCTCTCGGGGGACTAGCGGGCGGAAGCTCCTACAATGAGCAGTTCTTC.

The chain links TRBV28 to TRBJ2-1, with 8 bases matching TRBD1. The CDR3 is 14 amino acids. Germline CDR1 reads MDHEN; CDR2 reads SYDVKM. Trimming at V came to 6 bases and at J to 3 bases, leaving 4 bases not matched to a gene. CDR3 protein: CASRRDRLYNEQFF. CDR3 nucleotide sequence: TGTGCCAGCAGGAGGGACAGGCTCTACAATGAGCAGTTCTTC.

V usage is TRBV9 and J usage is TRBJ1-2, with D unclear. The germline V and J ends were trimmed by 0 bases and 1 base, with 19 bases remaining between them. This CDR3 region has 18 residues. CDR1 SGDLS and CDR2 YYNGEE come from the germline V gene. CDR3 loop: CASSVDPSFREINYGYTF. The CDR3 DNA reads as TGTGCCAGCAGCGTAGATCCAAGTTTTCGGGAGATTAACTATGGCTACACCTTC. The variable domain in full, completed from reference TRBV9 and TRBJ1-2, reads DSGVTQTPKHLITATGQRVTLRCSPRSGDLSVYWYQQSLDQGLQFLIQYYNGEERAKGNILERFSAQQFPDLHSELNLSSLELGDSALYFCASSVDPSFREINYGYTFGSGTRLTVV.

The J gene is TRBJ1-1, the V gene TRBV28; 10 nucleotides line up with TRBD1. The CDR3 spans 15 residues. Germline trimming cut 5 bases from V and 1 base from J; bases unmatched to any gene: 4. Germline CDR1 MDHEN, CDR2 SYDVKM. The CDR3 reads CASSPGTGANTEAFF. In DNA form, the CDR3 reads TGTGCCAGCAGTCCGGGGACAGGGGCGAACACTGAAGCTTTCTTT.

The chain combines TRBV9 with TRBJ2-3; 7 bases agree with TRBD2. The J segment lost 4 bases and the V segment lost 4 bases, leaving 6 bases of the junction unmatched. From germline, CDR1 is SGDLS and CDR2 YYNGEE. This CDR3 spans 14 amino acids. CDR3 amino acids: CASSLRLAADTQYF. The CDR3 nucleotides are TGTGCCAGCAGCCTTAGACTAGCAGCAGATACGCAGTATTTT.